This TCR beta chain was found in a study of T cell responses to AZD1222 COVID-19 vaccine. Whole-study findings and limits: Spike was spanned by vaccine-associated CD4 TCRs, with dominance at 160-218 and 743-854. In all cases, repertoires were sampled only after the peak T cell response. Baseline antibody screening turned up just six or seven seropositive AZD1222 recipients. Regions left unmutated in variants are reportedly the target of nearly half of spike-specific TCRs.

Produced via immunoSEQ multiplex PCR; TCRdb's table is partial and in-frame only. The sample yields over 100,000 clones, roughly nine tenths seen once. V was pared by 4 bases and J by 0 bases, with 9 bases of the junction left unmatched. CDR1 KGHDR and CDR2 SFDVKD come from the germline V gene. The CDR3 is 18 amino acids. A remark on this clone: As yet, its antigen is unknown.

This clonotype originated in an adult in good health. J is TRBJ2-3 and V is TRBV24-1; 10 nucleotides line up with TRBD1. The sequenced sample was peripheral blood, obtained on day 0 of AZD1222 vaccination. The CDR3 region has the DNA TGTGCCACCAGTGACCCAAAACCGGGACAGGGGAGCACAGATACGCAGTATTTT. Translating gives CATSDPKPGQGSTDTQYF.